This TCR beta chain is from a study of T cells in Graves' hyperthyroidism and ophthalmopathy. Study background: Before any treatment, at initial diagnosis, peripheral blood was collected.

V trimming: 5 bases; J trimming: 3 bases; junction bases outside the gene matches: 4. This CDR3 spans 14 amino acids. Germline values: CDR1 MNHNS, CDR2 SASEGT. The source material, RNA transcripts, was used to amplify TCR beta CDR3 regions. The HTBI set primed first-round TCR CDR3 RT-PCR. TCRdb reprocessed the multiplex PCR reads with MiXCR, giving one entry per CDR3 protein. The sample gives about 640,000 distinct CDR3 sequences, 20% of which show up once; roughly 30% is in the top ten. There are a few counts of this clonotype. The antigen is unknown. General study results and limits: Progression to ophthalmopathy was predicted a median of roughly 6.8 months early. Blood held most thyroid clonotypes expanded above 0.001 frequency.

Thyroid ultrasound, orbital computed tomography, clinical symptoms, and serum thyroxine and TRAb underpinned diagnoses. V and J are TRBV6-1 and TRBJ1-5, with TRBD1 identical over 7 bases. This TCR was sampled from a man aged 25 to 40 with Graves' ophthalmopathy. Sequencing was performed on blood. CDR3 bases: TGTGCCAGCAGTAAGACAGGGTTCAATCAGCCCCAGCATTTT. Amino acids: CASSKTGFNQPQHF.